The T cell receptor beta chain described here comes from a study of CXCR3-negative and CXCR3-positive naive CD8 T cells. Comments on this clonotype: Antigen specificity is unknown.

The study, taken as a whole, reports: CXCR3-negative naive cells had less hydrophobic TRB CDR3s than did CXCR3-positive naive cells. In both naive subsets diversity was comparably high, whereas memory CD8+ cells showed much lower diversity.

The authors prepared UMI-labeled TRB cDNA libraries by 5' RACE. TCRdb re-called the 5' RACE reads; every CDR3 protein appears as one record, without DNA. The sample shows 50,000 to 75,000 distinct CDR3 sequences, and more than 0.35% sits with its ten largest clones. Per germline, CDR1 SQVTM and CDR2 ANQGSEA. This CDR3 region has 14 residues. The J gene is TRBJ2-7, the V gene TRBV29-1; TCRdb selects TRBD1, and the lack of DNA leaves this call unchecked. Sequenced: naive CXCR3- CD8+ T cells from blood. Subset in this sample: CD45RO-CCR7+CD27+CD95- naive CD8+ T cells lacking CXCR3 (TNR3-). This clonotype was obtained from a human donor in good health. Some clones in this sample may be carry-over from other donors' samples. The CDR3 sequence is CSVEDLGGGYEQYF.